The 10 T cell receptor beta chains listed next were all sequenced from one sample in a study of blood T cell repertoires in COVID-19. Libraries were prepared by immunoSEQ multiplex PCR; TCRdb keeps only in-frame clonotypes and omits some of them. The repertoire has hundreds of thousands of clones, roughly 83% of them found once; the top ten carry approximately 2.5%. Source material: peripheral blood. The receptors come from a woman in her seventies with active or convalescent COVID-19.

In this sample, this clone turned up many times. The chain combines TRBV7-9 with TRBJ2-3; D gene uncertain. Trimming took 5 bases from V and 9 from J, leaving 12 bases between them. The germline V gene encodes CDR1 SEHNR and CDR2 FQNEAQ (reference sequence). The CDR3 sequence is 12 residues long. This chain's CDR3 is CASSPPGWTQYF. CDR3 nucleotides: TGTGCCAGCAGCCCGCCCGGGTGGACGCAGTATTTT.

The DNA of the CDR3 is TGCGCCAGCAGCCTACCAGGACAGGTCTTCTATGGCTACACCTTC. Translated: CASSLPGQVFYGYTF. This chain connects TRBV5-1 to TRBJ1-2, with TRBD1 matching over 7 bases. CDR3 length equals 15 residues. Losses at the gene ends were 4 bases for V and 4 bases for J; bases not matched to a gene: 10. CDR1 and CDR2 from the germline V gene are SGHRS and YFSETQ. Using reference TRBV5-1 and TRBJ1-2 for the parts outside the CDR3, the full variable domain is KAGVTQTPRYLIKTRGQQVTLSCSPISGHRSVSWYQQTPGQGLQFLFEYFSETQRNKGNFPGRFSGRQFSNSRSEMNVSTLELGDSALYLCASSLPGQVFYGYTFGSGTRLTVV.

V and J are TRBV10-3 and TRBJ2-5; a possible D gene is TRBD2 (5 bases). Per the germline V gene, CDR1 is ENHRY and CDR2 is SYGVKD. V lost 3 bases to trimming and J lost 5 bases, with 16 bases between them. The CDR3 length is 15 residues. CDR3 nucleotides: TGTGCCATCAGTGATTCCCAGGCGGGTCGGGAGACCCAGTACTTC. This codes for CAISDSQAGRETQYF.

J is TRBJ1-1 and V is TRBV27, with 7 bases that match TRBD1. Losses at the gene ends were 6 bases for V and 1 base for J; bases not matched to a gene: 8. The CDR3 has 15 amino acids. CDR1 and CDR2 (germline): MNHEY, SMNVEV (reference sequence). CDR3 nucleotide sequence: TGTGCCAGCAGCCGATCCCGGGACAGGAACACTGAAGCTTTCTTT. This translates into CASSRSRDRNTEAFF.

The chain has TRBV2 and TRBJ2-3; 7 nucleotides line up with TRBD2. Germline V gene sequence: CDR1 SNHLY, CDR2 FYNNEI. V lost 9 bases to trimming and J lost 4 bases; unmatched junction nucleotides: 10. The CDR3 contains 14 residues. The CDR3 loop is CARTTTSRADTQYF. The CDR3 DNA follows: TGTGCCAGGACAACGACTAGCCGGGCAGATACGCAGTATTTT.

This chain joins TRBV18 and TRBJ2-5; 9 bases line up with TRBD2. V dropped 8 bases and J dropped 1; count of bases not matched to a gene: 11. From germline, CDR1 is KGHSH and CDR2 LQKENI. There are 16 residues in the CDR3. The CDR3 DNA reads as TGTGCCAGCAACCCTGGTAGCGGGGGACTCCAAGAGACCCAGTACTTC. It specifies CASNPGSGGLQETQYF. The full variable domain, in which reference TRBV18 and TRBJ2-5 provide the parts outside the CDR3, is NAGVMQNPRHLVRRRGQEARLRCSPMKGHSHVYWYRQLPEEGLKFMVYLQKENIIDESGMPKERFSAEFPKEGPSILRIQQVVRGDSAAYFCASNPGSGGLQETQYFGPGTRLLVL.

The CDR3 region is CASSWPTSGGDNEQFF. The CDR3 nucleotides are TGCGCCAGCAGCTGGCCTACTAGCGGGGGGGATAATGAGCAGTTCTTC. This chain joins TRBV5-1 and TRBJ2-1, with 13 positions matching TRBD2. This CDR3 has 16 amino acids. The V gene's germline CDR1 is SGHRS and CDR2 YFSETQ. V was clipped by 3 bases and J by 7 bases; unmatched bases: 7.

The chain has TRBV18 and TRBJ2-7, with 8 nucleotides matching TRBD1. Unmatched junction bases numbered 10, after V lost 3 bases and J lost 3 bases. The CDR3 has 16 residues. Germline CDR1 and CDR2: KGHSH and LQKENI. The CDR3, as DNA: TGTGCCAGCTCACCGCAGTCAGGGGGCGTCGGCTACGAGCAGTACTTC. Translating it yields CASSPQSGGVGYEQYF.

The chain joins TRBV10-3 to TRBJ1-1; D uncertain. Germline V gene sequence: CDR1 ENHRY, CDR2 SYGVKD. V gave up 4 bases and J gave up 10 bases, with 19 bases separating them. This CDR3 has 14 residues. The CDR3 loop is CAISATPGSNGAFF. CDR3 sequence (DNA): TGTGCCATCAGTGCGACACCGGGATCCAACGGAGCTTTCTTT.

The rearrangement uses TRBV19 and TRBJ2-7; TRBD1 aligns across 9 bases. CDR3 size: 14 residues. V shed 6 bases, J shed 4 bases, and the junction held 7 bases outside the gene matches. Germline lookup yields CDR1 LNHDA and CDR2 SQIVND (reference sequence). The CDR3 sequence: CASRSGQGSYEQYF. In nucleotides, the CDR3 is TGTGCCAGTAGATCGGGACAGGGATCGTACGAGCAGTACTTC.